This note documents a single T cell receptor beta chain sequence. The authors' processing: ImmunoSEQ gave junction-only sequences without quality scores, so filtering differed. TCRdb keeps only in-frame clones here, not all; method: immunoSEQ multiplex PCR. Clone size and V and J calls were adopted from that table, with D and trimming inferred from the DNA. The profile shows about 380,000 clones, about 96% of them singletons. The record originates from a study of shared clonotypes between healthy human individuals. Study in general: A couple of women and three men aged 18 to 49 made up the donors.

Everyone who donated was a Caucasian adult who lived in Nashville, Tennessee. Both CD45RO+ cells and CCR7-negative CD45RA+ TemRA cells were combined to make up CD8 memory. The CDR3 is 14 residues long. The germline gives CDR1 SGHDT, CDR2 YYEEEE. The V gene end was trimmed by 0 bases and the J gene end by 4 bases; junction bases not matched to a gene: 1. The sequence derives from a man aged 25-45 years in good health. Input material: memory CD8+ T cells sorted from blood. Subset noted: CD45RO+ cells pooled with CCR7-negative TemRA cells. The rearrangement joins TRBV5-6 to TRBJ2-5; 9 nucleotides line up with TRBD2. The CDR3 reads CASSLVLAGETQYF. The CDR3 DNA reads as TGTGCCAGCAGCTTGGTACTAGCGGGAGAGACCCAGTACTTC. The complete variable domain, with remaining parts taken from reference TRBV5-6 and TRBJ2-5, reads DAGVTQSPTHLIKTRGQQVTLRCSPKSGHDTVSWYQQALGQGPQFIFQYYEEEERQRGNFPDRFSGHQFPNYSSELNVNALLLGDSALYLCASSLVLAGETQYFGPGTRLLVL.